Listed below are T cell receptor beta chains from one sample, sequenced in a study of blood T cell repertoires in COVID-19. Clones were sequenced by immunoSEQ multiplex PCR, and TCRdb holds only the in-frame ones, with some missing. The table includes 200,000 to 250,000 clones, roughly four fifths detected once. The specimen was peripheral blood. These receptors were taken from a middle-aged woman with acute or convalescent COVID-19. Both conserved end residues are part of each CDR3. The order of the fields is CDR3 length, V gene, J gene, D gene, clone size, CDR3 DNA, CDR3 protein. The D gene is left open where the match is weak. Size tells how often a clone was seen (once, few, many) or the class of an expanded clone, and some rows leave it out.

length: 17
V: TRBV21-1
J: TRBJ2-2
D: .
size: few
DNA: TGTGCCAGCACCGGGGGGATCTCCCCGATAAACACCGGGGAGCTGTTTTTT
CDR3: CASTGGISPINTGELFF

length: 14
V: TRBV11-2
J: TRBJ1-6
D: .
size: .
DNA: TGTGCCAGCAGCTTAGGGCAGGGGATTTCACCCCTCCACTTT
CDR3: CASSLGQGISPLHF

length: 12
V: TRBV10-2
J: TRBJ1-5
D: .
size: .
DNA: TGCGCCAGCAAGGCGGGGGACCAGCCCCAGCATTTT
CDR3: CASKAGDQPQHF

length: 12
V: TRBV30
J: TRBJ2-1
D: .
size: .
DNA: TGTGCCTGGAGTCTCGTTTACAATGAGCAGTTCTTC
CDR3: CAWSLVYNEQFF

length: 15
V: TRBV5-1
J: TRBJ2-1
D: TRBD1
size: .
DNA: TGCGCCAGCAGCCAAACCGGGACAGGGTACAATGAGCAGTTCTTC
CDR3: CASSQTGTGYNEQFF

length: 19
V: TRBV11-2
J: TRBJ2-7
D: .
size: .
DNA: TGTGCCAGCAGCTTGGATCCGCTAGCGTCAGGTTTTATGGCCTACGAGCAGTACTTC
CDR3: CASSLDPLASGFMAYEQYF

length: 12
V: TRBV24-1
J: TRBJ1-1
D: .
size: .
DNA: TGTGCCACCAGTGATTCGGGGGCTGAAGCTTTCTTT
CDR3: CATSDSGAEAFF

length: 14
V: TRBV5-1
J: TRBJ2-7
D: .
size: .
DNA: TGCGCCAGCAGCTTGGCCTCGGCTAGCTACGAGCAGTACTTC
CDR3: CASSLASASYEQYF

length: 17
V: TRBV9
J: TRBJ2-3
D: TRBD2
size: .
DNA: TGTGCCAGCAGCGTAGATCATGTCGGGGGGGTTAAAGATACGCAGTATTTT
CDR3: CASSVDHVGGVKDTQYF

length: 15
V: TRBV19
J: TRBJ2-7
D: TRBD2
size: .
DNA: TGTGCCAGTAGTATTAGGCCTAGCGGCACCTACGAGCAGTACTTC
CDR3: CASSIRPSGTYEQYF

length: 16
V: TRBV5-1
J: TRBJ2-2
D: .
size: .
DNA: TGCGCCAGCAGCACCCTGACAGGTCAGCGGGGCGGGGAGCTGTTTTTT
CDR3: CASSTLTGQRGGELFF

length: 16
V: TRBV19
J: TRBJ1-1
D: TRBD1
size: .
DNA: TGTGCCAGTAGTATAGTTCAGGGGGTTGTGAACACTGAAGCTTTCTTT
CDR3: CASSIVQGVVNTEAFF

length: 15
V: TRBV10-3
J: TRBJ2-3
D: TRBD2
size: .
DNA: TGTGCCATCAGTGGGTCTAGCGGGAGCACAGATACGCAGTATTTT
CDR3: CAISGSSGSTDTQYF

length: 14
V: TRBV5-6
J: TRBJ1-5
D: .
size: once
DNA: TGTGCCAGCAGCTCCAACAGGTACAATCAGCCCCAGCATTTT
CDR3: CASSSNRYNQPQHF

length: 13
V: TRBV19
J: TRBJ2-1
D: .
size: .
DNA: TGTGCCAGTCGAGCCGACTACCACAATGAGCAGTTCTTC
CDR3: CASRADYHNEQFF

length: 14
V: TRBV27
J: TRBJ2-7
D: .
size: once
DNA: TGTGCCAGCAGCGAATTGGACAGTACTTACGAGCAGTACTTC
CDR3: CASSELDSTYEQYF

length: 16
V: TRBV2
J: TRBJ2-3
D: TRBD2
size: .
DNA: TGTGCCAGCAGTGTGGAAGGCGGGAGCGCCCTGGATACGCAGTATTTT
CDR3: CASSVEGGSALDTQYF

length: 16
V: TRBV7-8
J: TRBJ2-3
D: .
size: .
DNA: TGTGCCAGCACCTCGTGGCAGCATTCTAGCCCAGATACGCAGTATTTT
CDR3: CASTSWQHSSPDTQYF

length: 14
V: TRBV6-2/TRBV6-3
J: TRBJ2-7
D: .
size: .
DNA: TGTGCCAGCAGTTATCCGGGACTGAGCTACGAGCAGTACTTC
CDR3: CASSYPGLSYEQYF

length: 13
V: TRBV7-8
J: TRBJ2-7
D: .
size: .
DNA: TGTGCCAGCAGCTCCTTGCTCGGTCACGAGCAGTACTTC
CDR3: CASSSLLGHEQYF

length: 14
V: TRBV5-8
J: TRBJ1-5
D: TRBD1
size: .
DNA: TGTGCCAGCAGCTTGGAGACAGGGTATCAGCCCCAGCATTTT
CDR3: CASSLETGYQPQHF

length: 15
V: TRBV27
J: TRBJ2-3
D: .
size: .
DNA: TGTGCCAGCAGTTTGGCCGGGGGGCGAGCAGATACGCAGTATTTT
CDR3: CASSLAGGRADTQYF

length: 14
V: TRBV5-1
J: TRBJ1-2
D: .
size: .
DNA: TGCGCCAGCAGCCGACCGTCGGCAGGATATGGCTACACCTTC
CDR3: CASSRPSAGYGYTF

length: 15
V: TRBV7-2
J: TRBJ1-5
D: .
size: .
DNA: TGTGCCAGCAGCTTAGGGTCGGGACTAAATCAGCCCCAGCATTTT
CDR3: CASSLGSGLNQPQHF

length: 19
V: TRBV5-3
J: TRBJ1-1
D: TRBD1
size: .
DNA: TGTGCCAGAAGCCTGGACAGGGTAGGCCACTCTAATATGAACACTGAAGCTTTCTTT
CDR3: CARSLDRVGHSNMNTEAFF

length: 15
V: TRBV4-2
J: TRBJ1-1
D: .
size: .
DNA: TGTGCCAGCAGCCAAGACGGACAGTGGAACACTGAAGCTTTCTTT
CDR3: CASSQDGQWNTEAFF

length: 15
V: TRBV19
J: TRBJ1-2
D: TRBD1
size: .
DNA: TGTGCCAGCACGAACGCAGGGGGCGCGTCTAATGGCTACACCTTC
CDR3: CASTNAGGASNGYTF

length: 20
V: TRBV12-5
J: TRBJ1-6
D: TRBD1
size: .
DNA: TGTGCTAGTGGTTTGGTAATCGGGACAGGGGGCACCTCCTATAATTCACCCCTCCACTTT
CDR3: CASGLVIGTGGTSYNSPLHF

length: 17
V: TRBV7-2
J: TRBJ1-2
D: .
size: .
DNA: TGTGCCAGCAGCAAATTAGGCGGGGTAGCTAATAACTATGGCTACACCTTC
CDR3: CASSKLGGVANNYGYTF

length: 12
V: TRBV12-3/TRBV12-4
J: TRBJ1-1
D: TRBD1
size: .
DNA: TGTGCCAGCAGTTTAAGGGGGCATGAAGCTTTCTTT
CDR3: CASSLRGHEAFF